The 12 T cell receptor beta chains below come from one sample, sequenced in a study of tumor and adjacent non-tumor tissue in lung cancer. RNA was extracted from bulk tissue without any cell sorting. A modified ARM-PCR protocol with three rounds of nested PCR amplified TCRbeta. TCRdb analysed the multiplex PCR reads with MiXCR anew, one entry per CDR3 protein. Of about 80,000 distinct CDR3 sequences in the sample, 72% were seen once. Sequencing input: lung tumor tissue. These receptor sequences come from a woman aged 40 to 50 with non-small cell lung cancer.

This chain links TRBV10-3 with TRBJ2-1; D may be TRBD1 (6 bases). Between the trimmed V and J ends, which lost 4 bases and 8 bases, there was a span of 12 bases. The CDR3 spans 13 residues. CDR1 ENHRY and CDR2 SYGVKD come from the germline V gene. The CDR3 here is CAISAGDRDEQFF. The CDR3 region has the DNA TGTGCCATCAGTGCAGGGGATAGAGATGAGCAGTTCTTC.

As regards this clonotype: At one end, the junction sequence differs from germline, possibly due to a read error. The chain recombines TRBV5-1 with TRBJ1-6; 9 bases fit TRBD1. The CDR3 has 16 residues. Germline lookup yields CDR1 SGHRS and CDR2 YFSETQ. CDR3 nucleotide sequence: TGTGCCAGCAGACTGGATCCCGGGACAGGGTATTCACTCCTCCACTTT. Protein product: CASRLDPGTGYSLLHF. The variable domain in full, completed from reference TRBV5-1 and TRBJ1-6, reads KAGVTQTPRYLIKTRGQQVTLSCSPISGHRSVSWYQQTPGQGLQFLFEYFSETQRNKGNFPGRFSGRQFSNSRSEMNVSTLELGDSALYLCASRLDPGTGYSLLHFGNGTRLTVT.

CDR3 in DNA: TGTGCCAGCAATCTGATCGCTGACAGGGCATACGAGCAGTACTTC. This encodes CASNLIADRAYEQYF. The chain is built from TRBV28 and TRBJ2-7, with 7 bases that match TRBD1. From germline, CDR1 is MDHEN and CDR2 SYDVKM. CDR3 length: 15 amino acids. Trimming took 7 bases from V and 4 from J; bases not matched to a gene: 13.

About this clonotype: A much larger clone differs by one base, so this may be a read error. The chain employs TRBV5-8 and TRBJ1-2, with D possibly being TRBD1 (5 bases). The CDR3 runs 16 residues. Trimming stripped 6 bases from V and 5 bases from J, with 23 bases between. CDR1 is SGHTS, CDR2 YDEGEE, per germline. As DNA, the CDR3 is TGTGCCAGCACCCATTGGTGGGGGATACCTTGGTATGGCTACACCTTC. It specifies CASTHWWGIPWYGYTF.

This clonotype was seen at least ten times. The chain couples TRBV5-1 to TRBJ1-1; D remains ambiguous. CDR3 length: 13 amino acids. Trimming took 0 bases from V and 4 from J, leaving 7 bases between them. Germline V lookup: CDR1 SGHRS, CDR2 YFSETQ. The CDR3 nucleotides read TGCGCCAGCAGCTTGGCAGAGCGCACTGAAGCTTTCTTT. This gives the protein CASSLAERTEAFF.

The chain links TRBV5-1 to TRBJ2-3, with TRBD2 matching over 8 bases. Germline loops: CDR1 SGHRS, CDR2 YFSETQ. The CDR3 sequence is 15 residues long. V lost 0 bases to trimming and J lost 1 base; unmatched junction nucleotides: 1. The CDR3: CASSLGAGGTDTQYF. The CDR3 bases are TGCGCCAGCAGCTTGGGAGCGGGAGGCACAGATACGCAGTATTTT.

The count of this clonotype is one. At one of its ends the junction is not consistent with the germline gene, which may arise from a read error. The rearrangement links TRBV11-3 to TRBJ2-3, with D uncertain. There are 13 residues in the CDR3. Germline CDR1 reads SGHNT; CDR2 reads YENEEA. In nucleotides, the CDR3 is TGTGCCAGCAACTTAATCCTAGTAGATACGCAGTATTTT. Protein sequence: CASNLILVDTQYF.

V and J are TRBV30 and TRBJ1-2, with 7 bases matching TRBD1. The CDR3 spans 14 residues. J was trimmed by 10 bases and V by 4 bases; bases with no gene match: 15. CDR1 GTSNPN and CDR2 SVGIG come from the germline V gene (reference sequence). DNA of the CDR3: TGTGCCTGGAATGTTCTAGCCAGGGGGAATGACTACACCTTC. It yields the protein CAWNVLARGNDYTF.

As regards this clonotype: One end of the junction is discordant with germline, which a read error may explain. This chain connects TRBV6-6 to TRBJ2-5; possibly TRBD1 or TRBD2 for D (5 bases each). Germline V gene data show CDR1 as MNHNY and CDR2 as SVGAGI (reference sequence). This CDR3 spans 16 amino acids. The CDR3 DNA sequence: TGTGCCAGCAGCGAAGTGGCAGGGACCAGGCAAGAGGCCCAGTACTTC. Translated: CASSEVAGTRQEAQYF.

As to this clonotype: A much larger clone differs by one base, so this may be a read error. The chain has TRBV23-1 and TRBJ2-3; D is unresolved. TRBV23-1 belongs to the ORF category, with a function that is uncertain. The CDR3 is 9 residues long. This CDR3 is CKKGDAQYF. The CDR3 DNA sequence: TGCAAGAAAGGAGATGCGCAGTATTTT.

About this clonotype: No conserved phenylalanine or tryptophan ends this CDR3, so it is likely a read error. Because the CDR3's place on the DNA is in doubt, the DNA is left out and the CDR3 is given as listed by TCRdb. The chain carries TRBV11-2 and TRBJ1-3. Germline-derived CDR1 and CDR2 are SGHAT and FQNNGV. Termini included, the CDR3 measures 13 amino acids. The CDR3 spells CASSSVSGNTKYS.

Regarding this clonotype: The junction departs from the called germline gene at one end, perhaps through a read error. The genes are TRBV29-1 and TRBJ1-2; D gene unclear. The germline CDR1 and CDR2 sequences are SQVTM and ANQGSEA. The CDR3 is made up of 11 amino acids. CDR3 region: CSVLLNCGYTF. The CDR3 DNA reads TGCAGTGTCCTCCTGAACTGTGGCTACACCTTC.